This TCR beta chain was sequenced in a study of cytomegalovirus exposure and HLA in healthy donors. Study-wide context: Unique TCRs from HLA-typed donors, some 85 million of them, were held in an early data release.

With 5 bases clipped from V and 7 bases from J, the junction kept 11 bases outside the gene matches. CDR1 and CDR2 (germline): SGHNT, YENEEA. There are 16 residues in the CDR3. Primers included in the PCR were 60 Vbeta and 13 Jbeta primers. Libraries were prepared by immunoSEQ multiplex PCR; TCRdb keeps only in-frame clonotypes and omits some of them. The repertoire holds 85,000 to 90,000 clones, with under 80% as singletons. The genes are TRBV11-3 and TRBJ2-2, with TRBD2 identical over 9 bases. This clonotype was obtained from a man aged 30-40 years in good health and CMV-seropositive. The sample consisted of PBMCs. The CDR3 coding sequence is TGTGCCAGCAGCGCCCTCGGCGGGGGGGCTTTCGGGGAGCTGTTTTTT. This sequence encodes CASSALGGGAFGELFF.